The 8 T cell receptor beta chains given below trace back to one sample, sequenced in a study of tissue T cells after allogeneic stem cell transplantation (dated by TCRdb to the early 2020s). The sample's time point label is to be understood as: mouse harvest day 7 after allogeneic transplant. Mouse grafts combined 10^7 T-cell-depleted bone marrow cells with 10^6 splenic CD5+ T cells, given via tail vein injection. Libraries were constructed by the immunoSEQ multiplex PCR assay. TCRdb took over this immuneACCESS table, retaining in-frame rearrangements with V and J assigned. Such tables are incomplete; in checked studies, under half of the missing clones stem from an unresolved V gene, and the remainder is unexplained. The sample profile shows around 6,700 clones; about 45% of them were found once. The top ten clones comprise about 7% of the sample. The sequenced sample was gut tissue. These receptors originate from a female BALB/c mouse given C57BL/6 T cells with graft-versus-host disease after an allogeneic hematopoietic cell transplant.

In the case of this clone: The gene symbols are mouse symbols. The missing CDR3 end, 1 residue past where the read stops, is filled in from the germline J gene. The chain combines TRBV26 with TRBJ1-4, with D unresolved. CDR1 is KGHPV and CDR2 is FQNQEV in the germline V gene (reference sequence). The CDR3 spans 14 residues. V lost 2 bases, J lost 0 bases, and 4 bases lay in between. The CDR3 loop reads CASSLPISNERLFF. The part of the CDR3 DNA that was read is TGTGCCAGCAGTCTGCCAATTTCCAACGAAAGATTATTT.

This clone was recorded a few times. Gene and germline names: mouse. The read finishes 1 residue shy of the CDR3 end, and the germline J gene is used to complete it. The V call is TRBV23, the J call TRBJ2-5. The CDR3 extends over 13 amino acids. Per germline, CDR1 KGHTA and CDR2 FQNQQP. CDR3 DNA (partial): TGCTCCAGCAGTCAAGATAACCAAGACACCCAGTAC. Protein: CSSSQDNQDTQY. In full, the CDR3 reads CSSSQDNQDTQYF.

As to this clone: Germline and genes here are mouse. The CDR3 is cut off 1 residue early in the read; its end comes from the germline J gene. This chain links TRBV3 with TRBJ2-4; 10 nucleotides agree with TRBD2. V was pared by 4 bases and J by 8 bases, with 3 bases of the junction left unmatched. The CDR3 is made up of 13 amino acids. Germline V gives CDR1 SNHLY, CDR2 FYNGKV (reference sequence). The CDR3 sequence: CASSSDWGSTLYF. The covered CDR3 bases are TGTGCCAGCAGCTCGGACTGGGGGAGCACCTTGTAC.

A note on this clone: Mouse gene names apply. With the read ending 1 residue before the CDR3 end, the germline J gene is used to fill in that end. The J gene is TRBJ1-1, the V gene TRBV26, with TRBD1 identical over 7 bases. V trimming: 6 bases; J trimming: 5 bases; junction bases outside the gene matches: 3. The V gene's germline CDR1 is KGHPV and CDR2 FQNQEV (reference sequence). The CDR3 length is 12 residues. CDR3 sequence reads: CASSRGGTEVFF. The CDR3 DNA, read in part, is TGTGCCAGCAGCAGGGGGGGGACAGAAGTCTTC. Full variable domain (missing parts from reference TRBV26 and TRBJ1-1): NSKVIQTPRYLVKGQGQKAKMRCIPEKGHPVVFWYQQNKNNEFKFLINFQNQEVLQQIDMTEKRFSAECPSNSPCSLEIQSSEAGDSALYLCASSRGGTEVFFGKGTRLTVV.

This clone has a handful of counts. Gene and germline names: mouse. The read is 1 residue too short to cover the CDR3 end, so that end is filled in from the germline J gene. This rearrangement joins TRBV13-3 to TRBJ1-6, with a possible D match to TRBD1 (6 bases). TRBJ1-6 qualifies as an ORF whose function is uncertain. The CDR3 contains 16 residues. V dropped 0 bases and J dropped 3 bases, with 10 bases sitting between them. Germline-derived CDR1 and CDR2 are NNHDY and SYVADS. CDR3 DNA (partial): TGTGCCAGCAGTGATGCTAGGGGGTTCTATAATTCGCCCCTCTAC. Translation gives CASSDARGFYNSPLY. The full CDR3 protein is CASSDARGFYNSPLYF.

Worth noting for this clone: The gene names here belong to mouse. The read gets to within 1 residue of the CDR3 end, and the germline J gene fills in the rest. The gene calls are TRBV3 and TRBJ2-1; 7 bases line up with TRBD1. The CDR3 has 14 amino acids. The germline CDR1 and CDR2 sequences are SNHLY and FYNGKV (reference sequence). After removal of 6 bases from V and 0 bases from J, the junction contained 2 bases not matched to a gene. The CDR3 bases that were read are TGTGCCAGCAGGGGGGACAGTAACTATGCTGAGCAGTTC. Translation gives CASRGDSNYAEQF. The CDR3 reads in full as CASRGDSNYAEQFF.

Of note for this clone: Mouse germline and gene names are used. The CDR3 extends 1 residue past the end of the read, so its final part is completed from the germline J gene. This chain uses TRBV16 with TRBJ2-4, with 8 bases lining up with TRBD1. Germline V lookup: CDR1 SGHSA, CDR2 FRNQAP. V shed 1 base and J 4 bases; nucleotides not matched to a gene: 4. The CDR3 extends over 15 amino acids. The CDR3 bases that were read are TGTGCAAGCAGCTTAGTCAGGGGGCAAAAAAACACCTTGTAC. Translated, it gives CASSLVRGQKNTLY. The CDR3, in full, reads CASSLVRGQKNTLYF.

A word on this clone: Gene names and germline match the mouse. The read terminates 1 residue before the CDR3 end, so the remaining end is supplied by the germline J gene. The V and J genes are TRBV19 and TRBJ2-7, with 10 positions matching TRBD2. Unmatched junction bases numbered 2, after V lost 4 bases and J lost 7 bases. CDR1 and CDR2 (germline): FNHDT, SITEND (reference sequence). This CDR3 has 12 amino acids. The DNA read from the CDR3 is TGTGCCAGCAGTCTGGGGGGGCGGGAACAGTAC. It encodes CASSLGGREQY. The entire CDR3 is CASSLGGREQYF.